The following is a T cell receptor (beta chain) sequence with its context. Antigen: not known. The repertoire was sequenced with immunoSEQ multiplex PCR; TCRdb's copy has only in-frame clones and lacks some. The table includes 130,000 to 150,000 clones, about 89% detected once. The data were taken from a study of T cell responses to AZD1222 COVID-19 vaccine. Findings of the study overall: Baseline serology detected seropositivity in only five or six AZD1222 recipients.

CDR1 and CDR2 (germline): SGHAT, FQNNGV. Losses at the gene ends were 3 bases for V and 1 base for J; bases not matched to a gene: 6. The CDR3 is 17 residues long. The sequenced sample was peripheral blood, obtained on day 0 of MenACWY control vaccination. The receptor comes from an adult in good health. The chain couples TRBV11-2 to TRBJ2-6; the match to TRBD1 covers 7 bases. The CDR3 region has the DNA TGTGCCAGCAGCTTCCGGACAGGAGTTTCTGGGGCCAACGTCCTGACTTTC. Translation: CASSFRTGVSGANVLTF.